The 20 T cell receptor beta chains presented below share a single source sample, sequenced in a study of blood T cell repertoires in COVID-19. Some clones are missing from TCRdb's copy, which holds only in-frame ones; the method was immunoSEQ multiplex PCR. The table includes tens of thousands of clones, approximately 90% detected once. Sequencing used peripheral blood. The receptors shown here come from a man between 65 and 79 years old with active COVID-19.

The genes are TRBV10-3 and TRBJ2-5, with 14 bases identical to TRBD2. Germline trimming cut 6 bases from V and 5 bases from J; bases unmatched to any gene: 8. Germline-derived CDR1 and CDR2 are ENHRY and SYGVKD. The CDR3 is made up of 16 amino acids. The CDR3 sequence is CAISPTSGGAGETQYF. The DNA of the CDR3 is TGTGCCATCAGCCCGACTAGCGGGGGGGCAGGCGAGACCCAGTACTTC.

The rearrangement links TRBV9 to TRBJ2-2; a possible D gene is TRBD1 (6 bases). There are 16 residues in the CDR3. Germline CDR1 is SGDLS and CDR2 is YYNGEE. The V end lost 0 bases, the J end lost 3 bases, and 12 bases lay between the germline ends. In DNA, the CDR3 is TGTGCCAGCAGCGTAGCGGCAACAGGGTACACCGGGGAGCTGTTTTTT. This gives the protein CASSVAATGYTGELFF.

The chain uses TRBV7-6 and TRBJ2-2; the match to TRBD2 covers 9 bases. The V and J ends lost 1 base and 4 bases, in that order; junction bases with no gene match: 1. The CDR3 is made up of 15 amino acids. Germline CDR1 and CDR2: SGHVS and FNYEAQ. The CDR3 DNA is TGTGCCAGCAGCTTAGATAGCGGGGGCACCGGGGAGCTGTTTTTT. It codes for CASSLDSGGTGELFF.

V usage is TRBV28 and J usage is TRBJ1-1, with 8 bases matching TRBD1. The CDR3 consists of 18 residues. The trim removed 3 bases at V and 7 bases at J, leaving 19 bases unmatched. From germline, CDR1 is MDHEN and CDR2 SYDVKM. The CDR3 spells CASSLLRVWMTGASEAFF. CDR3 sequence (DNA): TGTGCCAGCAGTTTGTTGAGAGTTTGGATGACAGGGGCGAGTGAAGCTTTCTTT.

The CDR3, as DNA: TGTGCCAGCAGCCCGCGGGGCAGCCTCACAGATACGCAGTATTTT. It codes for CASSPRGSLTDTQYF. This chain joins TRBV11-2 and TRBJ2-3; D might be TRBD2 (6 bases). Germline-derived CDR1 and CDR2 are SGHAT and FQNNGV. The V end was cut by 5 bases, the J end by 2 bases, with 14 bases between. This CDR3 has 15 amino acids.

The rearrangement joins TRBV6-1 to TRBJ1-2; D is perhaps TRBD1 (5 bases). The germline V gene has CDR1 MNHNS and CDR2 SASEGT. Trimming cost V 0 bases and J 5 bases, with 10 bases left between them. The CDR3 runs to 14 residues. The DNA for the CDR3 is TGTGCCAGCAGTGAAGCGGCCAGACAGTATGGCTACACCTTC. Translation gives CASSEAARQYGYTF.

This clone was picked up a small number of times. The chain joins TRBV10-2 to TRBJ1-5; D is unresolved. This CDR3 comprises 13 residues. Germline loops: CDR1 WSHSY, CDR2 SAAADI. Trimming removed 5 bases from V and 7 bases from J, with 12 bases in between. The CDR3 spells CASSFPGGQPQHF. In nucleotides, the CDR3 is TGCGCCAGCAGTTTTCCCGGCGGGCAGCCCCAGCATTTT.

The V call is TRBV6-1, the J call TRBJ1-5; the D gene is possibly TRBD1 (5 bases). Per the germline V gene, CDR1 is MNHNS and CDR2 is SASEGT. CDR3 length: 13 residues. Trimming took 3 bases from V and 4 from J, leaving 7 bases between them. CDR3 coding DNA: TGTGCCAGCAGTGAGACAGCGAATCAGCCCCAGCATTTT. This sequence encodes CASSETANQPQHF.

This sequence joins TRBV7-2 and TRBJ2-1; TRBD2 agrees at 13 bases. Trimming took 3 bases from V and 2 from J; bases not matched to a gene: 1. The CDR3 sequence is 16 residues long. Germline V gene data show CDR1 as SGHTA and CDR2 as FQGNSA. The CDR3 loop is CASSLTSGRTYNEQFF. The CDR3 DNA reads TGTGCCAGCAGCTTGACTAGCGGGAGGACCTACAATGAGCAGTTCTTC.

This chain joins TRBV7-7 and TRBJ2-7; 7 nucleotides align to TRBD2. The CDR3 has 19 residues. Germline CDR1 reads SSHAT; CDR2 reads FNYEAQ (reference sequence). V dropped 4 bases and J dropped 0; count of bases not matched to a gene: 18. The CDR3 protein is CASSYFGRGSRPPSYEQYF. The DNA for the CDR3 is TGTGCCAGCAGCTACTTTGGGCGCGGGAGCAGGCCTCCCTCCTACGAGCAGTACTTC.

Only one count was recorded for this clone. The chain carries TRBV10-2 and TRBJ2-1; TRBD2 aligns across 9 bases. Germline V gene data show CDR1 as WSHSY and CDR2 as SAAADI. This CDR3 is built from 18 residues. Trimming at V came to 0 bases and at J to 3 bases, leaving 9 bases not matched to a gene. CDR3 bases: TGCGCCAGCAGTGAGTCGTGGGCGGGGGGGGGCCTCTACAATGAGCAGTTCTTC. Translated: CASSESWAGGGLYNEQFF.

The V call is TRBV6-1, the J call TRBJ1-1; D is ambiguous. The length of the CDR3 is 14 residues. Trimming removed 3 bases from V and 1 base from J, with 9 bases in between. Germline values: CDR1 MNHNS, CDR2 SASEGT. The CDR3 DNA follows: TGTGCCAGCAGTGAGATCGCGCCGAACACTGAAGCTTTCTTT. Its translation is CASSEIAPNTEAFF.

This CDR3 is CASSFLAGSPYEQYF. The CDR3 nucleotides read TGTGCCAGCAGTTTTCTAGCGGGGTCCCCCTACGAGCAGTACTTC. The rearrangement uses TRBV27 and TRBJ2-7; 9 nucleotides line up with TRBD2. Trimming cost V 3 bases and J 2 bases; bases outside gene matches: 5. The CDR3 sequence is 15 residues long. Germline CDR1 is MNHEY and CDR2 is SMNVEV (reference sequence).

This rearrangement joins TRBV9 to TRBJ1-2; D perhaps matches TRBD1 (5 bases). V was pared by 7 bases and J by 8 bases, with 12 bases between. Germline V gene lookup returns CDR1 SGDLS and CDR2 YYNGEE. The CDR3 is 11 residues long. CDR3 sequence reads: CASGAVRGYTF. In nucleotides, the CDR3 is TGTGCCAGCGGGGCTGTACGAGGCTACACCTTC.

The rearrangement uses TRBV7-2 and TRBJ1-5; possible D gene TRBD1, 6 bases. The germline gives CDR1 SGHTA, CDR2 FQGNSA. The CDR3 is 15 amino acids. V was clipped by 2 bases and J by 4 bases, with 12 bases between them. The CDR3 DNA is TGTGCCAGCAGCTTACAGGGGTCTCGGAATCAGCCCCAGCATTTT. Protein: CASSLQGSRNQPQHF.

The chain combines TRBV4-2 with TRBJ2-5, with a weak D call TRBD1 (5 bases). The CDR3 is made up of 15 amino acids. Germline CDR1 LGHNA, CDR2 YNFKEQ. Between the trimmed V and J ends, which lost 0 bases and 1 base, there was a span of 9 bases. CDR3 sequence reads: CASSQDRQGQETQYF. CDR3 nucleotide sequence: TGTGCCAGCAGCCAAGATCGGCAGGGCCAAGAGACCCAGTACTTC.

The V call is TRBV15, the J call TRBJ2-7; D is undetermined. CDR3 size: 14 residues. V was trimmed by 5 bases and J by 2 bases, leaving 13 bases between them. The germline V gene has CDR1 LNHNV and CDR2 YYDKDF (reference sequence). The CDR3: CATSVSTNPYEQYF. In nucleotides, the CDR3 is TGTGCCACCAGCGTTTCTACCAACCCCTACGAGCAGTACTTC. Complete variable domain (other parts from reference TRBV15 and TRBJ2-7): DAMVIQNPRYQVTQFGKPVTLSCSQTLNHNVMYWYQQKSSQAPKLLFHYYDKDFNNEADTPDNFQSRRPNTSFCFLDIRSPGLGDTAMYLCATSVSTNPYEQYFGPGTRLTVT.

The chain uses TRBV10-3 and TRBJ1-5; D unresolved. V lost 10 bases and J lost 3, with 16 bases in between. CDR1 and CDR2 (germline): ENHRY, SYGVKD. The CDR3 sequence is 14 residues long. This CDR3 is CATSFGSNNQPQHF. The CDR3 nucleotides read TGTGCCACCTCGTTCGGGTCTAACAATCAGCCCCAGCATTTT.

This clone was picked up one time. The genes are TRBV10-1 and TRBJ2-5, with 8 bases lining up with TRBD2. Germline CDR1 WNHNN, CDR2 SYGVQD (reference sequence). The CDR3 sequence is 14 residues long. The junction had 2 bases not matched to a gene; V was cut back by 0 bases and J by 5 bases. The CDR3 reads CASSESGGGETQYF. The CDR3 DNA follows: TGCGCCAGCAGTGAGTCGGGCGGGGGGGAGACCCAGTACTTC.

CDR3 in amino acids: CASSFAGQGVDGYTF. The CDR3 nucleotides are TGTGCCAGCAGCTTTGCGGGACAGGGGGTCGATGGCTACACCTTC. The V call is TRBV5-5, the J call TRBJ1-2; 11 nucleotides match TRBD1. The CDR3 spans 15 residues. J was trimmed by 6 bases and V by 2 bases; bases with no gene match: 6. CDR1 and CDR2 from the germline V gene are SGHKS and YYEKEE (reference sequence). Full variable domain (remainder filled in from reference TRBV5-5 and TRBJ1-2): DAGVTQSPTHLIKTRGQQVTLRCSPISGHKSVSWYQQVLGQGPQFIFQYYEKEERGRGNFPDRFSARQFPNYSSELNVNALLLGDSALYLCASSFAGQGVDGYTFGSGTRLTVV.